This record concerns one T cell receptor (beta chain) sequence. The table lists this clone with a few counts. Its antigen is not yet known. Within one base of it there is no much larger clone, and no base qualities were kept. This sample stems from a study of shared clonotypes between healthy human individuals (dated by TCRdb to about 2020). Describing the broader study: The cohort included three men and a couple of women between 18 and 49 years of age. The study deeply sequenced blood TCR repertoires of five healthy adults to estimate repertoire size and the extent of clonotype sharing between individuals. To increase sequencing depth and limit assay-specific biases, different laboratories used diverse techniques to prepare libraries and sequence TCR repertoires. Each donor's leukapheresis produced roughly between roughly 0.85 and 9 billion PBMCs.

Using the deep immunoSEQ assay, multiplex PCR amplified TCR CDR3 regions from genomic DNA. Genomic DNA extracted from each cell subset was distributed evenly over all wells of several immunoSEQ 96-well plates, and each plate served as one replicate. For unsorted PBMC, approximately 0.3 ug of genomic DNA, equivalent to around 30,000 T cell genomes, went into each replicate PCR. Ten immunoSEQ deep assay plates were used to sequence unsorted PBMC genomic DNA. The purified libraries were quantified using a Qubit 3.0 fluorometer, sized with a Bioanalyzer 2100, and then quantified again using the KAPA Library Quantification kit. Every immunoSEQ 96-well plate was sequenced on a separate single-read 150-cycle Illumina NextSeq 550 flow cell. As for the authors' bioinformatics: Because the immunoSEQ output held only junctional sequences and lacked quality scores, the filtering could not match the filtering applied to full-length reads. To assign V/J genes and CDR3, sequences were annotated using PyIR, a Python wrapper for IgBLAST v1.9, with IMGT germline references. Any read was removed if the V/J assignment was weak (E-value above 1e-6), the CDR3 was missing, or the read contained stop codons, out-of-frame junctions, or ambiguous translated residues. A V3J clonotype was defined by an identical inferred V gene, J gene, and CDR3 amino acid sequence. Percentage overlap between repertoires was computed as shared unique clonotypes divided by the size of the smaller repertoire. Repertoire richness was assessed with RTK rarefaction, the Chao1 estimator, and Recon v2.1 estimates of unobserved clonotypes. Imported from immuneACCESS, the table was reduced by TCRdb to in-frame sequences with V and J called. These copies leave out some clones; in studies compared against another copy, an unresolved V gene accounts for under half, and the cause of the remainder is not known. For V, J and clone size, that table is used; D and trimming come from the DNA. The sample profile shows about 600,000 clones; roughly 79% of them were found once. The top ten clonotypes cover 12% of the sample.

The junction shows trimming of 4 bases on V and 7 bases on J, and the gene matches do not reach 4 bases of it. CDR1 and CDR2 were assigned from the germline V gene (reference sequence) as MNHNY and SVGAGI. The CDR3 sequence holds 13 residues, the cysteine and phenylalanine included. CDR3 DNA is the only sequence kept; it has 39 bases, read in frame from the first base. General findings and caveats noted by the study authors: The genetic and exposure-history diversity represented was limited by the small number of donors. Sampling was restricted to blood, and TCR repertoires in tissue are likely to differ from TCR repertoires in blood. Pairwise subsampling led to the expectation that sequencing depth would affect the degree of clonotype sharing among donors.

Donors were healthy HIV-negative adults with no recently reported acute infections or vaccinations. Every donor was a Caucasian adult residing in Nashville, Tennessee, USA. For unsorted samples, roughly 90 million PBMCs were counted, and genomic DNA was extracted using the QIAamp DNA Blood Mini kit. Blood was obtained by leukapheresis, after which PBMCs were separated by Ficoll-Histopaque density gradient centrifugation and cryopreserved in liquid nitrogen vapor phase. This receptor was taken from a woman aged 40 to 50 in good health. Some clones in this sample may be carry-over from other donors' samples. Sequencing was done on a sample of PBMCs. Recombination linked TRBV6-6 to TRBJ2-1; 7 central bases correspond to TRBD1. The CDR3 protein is CASSSRTGNEQFF. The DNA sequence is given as TGTGCCAGCAGTTCCCGGACAGGAAATGAGCAGTTCTTC.